This T cell receptor (beta chain) was recovered during a study of beta chain features in type 1 diabetes. The wider study: Patients looked much like healthy donors when it came to age, gender and cell yields.

On this clone itself: The junction departs from the called germline gene at one end, perhaps through a read error.

The CDR3 runs 16 residues. CDR1 is LGHNA, CDR2 YSLEER, per germline. All of the isolated RNA was reverse transcribed, so expressed TCRB transcripts were sequenced. Only in-frame clones appear in the TCRdb table, and some are missing; sequencing was by immunoSEQ multiplex PCR. This table holds about 12,000 clones, around 43% found once. The receptor was isolated from a man aged 18 to 29 in good health. Sequences were obtained from stem cell memory CD4+ T cells from blood. This sequence joins TRBV4-3 and TRBJ1-4; a possible D gene is TRBD1 (6 bases). The CDR3 sequence: CASSTYREATNEKLVF. The CDR3 DNA reads as TGCGCCAGCAGCACATACAGGGAAGCAACTAATGAAAAACTGGTTTTT.